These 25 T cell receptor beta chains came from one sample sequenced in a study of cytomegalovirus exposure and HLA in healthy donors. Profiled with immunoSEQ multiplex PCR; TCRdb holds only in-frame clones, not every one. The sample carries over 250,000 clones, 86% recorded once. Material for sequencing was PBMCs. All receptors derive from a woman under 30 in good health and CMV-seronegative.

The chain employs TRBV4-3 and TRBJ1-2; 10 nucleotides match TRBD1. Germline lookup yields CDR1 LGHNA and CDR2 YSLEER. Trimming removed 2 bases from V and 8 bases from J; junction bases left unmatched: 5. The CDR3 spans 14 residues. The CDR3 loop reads CASSQRDRGYGYTF. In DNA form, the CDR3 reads TGCGCCAGCAGCCAACGGGACAGGGGTTACGGCTACACCTTC.

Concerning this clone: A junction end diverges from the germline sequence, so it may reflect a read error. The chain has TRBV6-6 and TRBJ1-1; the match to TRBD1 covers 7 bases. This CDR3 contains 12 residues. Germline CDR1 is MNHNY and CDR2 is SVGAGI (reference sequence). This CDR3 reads CASSRTTGSLLF. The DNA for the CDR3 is TGTGCCAGCAGCCGGACGACAGGGTCTTTACTCTTT.

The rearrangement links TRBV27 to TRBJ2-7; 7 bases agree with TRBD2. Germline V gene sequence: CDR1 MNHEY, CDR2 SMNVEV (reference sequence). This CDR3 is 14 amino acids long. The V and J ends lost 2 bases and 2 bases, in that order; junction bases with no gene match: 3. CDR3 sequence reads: CASSLISGAYEQYF. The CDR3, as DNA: TGTGCCAGCAGTTTAATAAGCGGGGCCTACGAGCAGTACTTC.

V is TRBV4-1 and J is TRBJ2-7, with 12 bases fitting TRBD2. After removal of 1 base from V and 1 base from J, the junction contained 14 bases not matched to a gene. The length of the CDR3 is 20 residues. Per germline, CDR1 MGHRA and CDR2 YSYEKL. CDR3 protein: CASSQALGLAGNSKSYEQYF. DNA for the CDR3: TGCGCCAGCAGCCAAGCCCTTGGACTAGCGGGAAATAGTAAGTCCTACGAGCAGTACTTC.

The CDR3 DNA sequence: TGTGCCAGCAGTTACTCGGGAGGAGGTAACGCTGAAGCTTTCTTT. This sequence encodes CASSYSGGGNAEAFF. The rearrangement uses TRBV6-5 and TRBJ1-1; no reliable D call. Germline V CDR1 and CDR2: MNHEY, SVGAGI. The V and J ends lost 0 bases and 6 bases respectively, with 14 bases between them. The CDR3 is 15 amino acids.

The CDR3 reads CASSATGEYSPLHF. The CDR3 region has the DNA TGTGCCAGCAGCGCCACAGGGGAATACTCACCCCTCCACTTT. The J gene is TRBJ1-6, the V gene TRBV7-2; 7 bases are shared with TRBD1. In germline, CDR1 is SGHTA, CDR2 FQGNSA. V gave up 5 bases and J gave up 10 bases; unmatched junction bases: 8. This CDR3 contains 14 residues. The full variable domain, rest sourced from reference TRBV7-2 and TRBJ1-6, is GAGVSQSPSNKVTEKGKDVELRCDPISGHTALYWYRQSLGQGLEFLIYFQGNSAPDKSGLPSDRFSAERTGGSVSTLTIQRTQQEDSAVYLCASSATGEYSPLHFGNGTRLTVT.

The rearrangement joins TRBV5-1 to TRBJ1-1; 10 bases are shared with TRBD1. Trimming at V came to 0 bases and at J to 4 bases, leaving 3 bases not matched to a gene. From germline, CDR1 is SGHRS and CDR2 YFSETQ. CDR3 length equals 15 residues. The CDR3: CASSLAGQGFTEAFF. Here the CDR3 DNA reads TGCGCCAGCAGCTTGGCGGGACAGGGGTTCACTGAAGCTTTCTTT.

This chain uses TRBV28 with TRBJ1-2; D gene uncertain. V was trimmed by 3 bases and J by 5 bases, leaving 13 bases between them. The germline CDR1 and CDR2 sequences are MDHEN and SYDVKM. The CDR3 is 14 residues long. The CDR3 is CASSFEGGLYGYTF. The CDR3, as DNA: TGTGCCAGCAGTTTCGAGGGAGGCCTTTATGGCTACACCTTC.

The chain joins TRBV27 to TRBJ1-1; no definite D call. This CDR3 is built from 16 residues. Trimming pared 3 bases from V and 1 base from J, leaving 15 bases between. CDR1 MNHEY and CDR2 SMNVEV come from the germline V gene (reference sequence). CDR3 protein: CASSLGSAGRNTEAFF. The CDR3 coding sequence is TGTGCCAGCAGTTTGGGAAGCGCCGGGAGGAACACTGAAGCTTTCTTT.

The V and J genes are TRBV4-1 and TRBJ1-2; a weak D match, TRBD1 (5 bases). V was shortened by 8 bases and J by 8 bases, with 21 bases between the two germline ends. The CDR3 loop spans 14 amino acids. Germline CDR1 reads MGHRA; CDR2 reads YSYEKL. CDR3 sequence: CASAKGAPQRGYTF. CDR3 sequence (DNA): TGCGCCAGCGCTAAAGGGGCCCCTCAAAGGGGCTACACCTTC.

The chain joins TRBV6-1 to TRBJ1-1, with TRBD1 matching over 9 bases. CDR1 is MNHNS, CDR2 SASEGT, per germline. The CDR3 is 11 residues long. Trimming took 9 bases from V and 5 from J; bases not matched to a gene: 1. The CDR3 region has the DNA TGTGCCAGTGACAGGGGGACTGAAGCTTTCTTT. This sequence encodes CASDRGTEAFF.

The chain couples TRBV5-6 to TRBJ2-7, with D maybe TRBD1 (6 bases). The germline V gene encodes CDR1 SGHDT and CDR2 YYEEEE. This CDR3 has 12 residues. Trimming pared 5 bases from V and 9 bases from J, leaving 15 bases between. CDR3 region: CASSKQGNGQYF. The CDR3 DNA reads TGTGCCAGCAGTAAACAGGGAAATGGGCAGTACTTC.

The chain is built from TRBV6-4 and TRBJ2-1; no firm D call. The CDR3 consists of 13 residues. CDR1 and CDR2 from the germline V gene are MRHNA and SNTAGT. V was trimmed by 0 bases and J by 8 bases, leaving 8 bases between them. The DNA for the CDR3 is TGTGCCAGCAGTGACTCTGAGACTTATGAGCAGTTCTTC. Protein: CASSDSETYEQFF.

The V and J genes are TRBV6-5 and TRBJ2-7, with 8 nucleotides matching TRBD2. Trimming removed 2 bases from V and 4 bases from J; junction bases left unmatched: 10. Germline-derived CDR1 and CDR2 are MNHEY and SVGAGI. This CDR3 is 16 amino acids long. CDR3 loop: CASSYALPGGQYEQYF. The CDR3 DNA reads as TGTGCCAGCAGTTACGCTTTGCCGGGAGGGCAGTACGAGCAGTACTTC.

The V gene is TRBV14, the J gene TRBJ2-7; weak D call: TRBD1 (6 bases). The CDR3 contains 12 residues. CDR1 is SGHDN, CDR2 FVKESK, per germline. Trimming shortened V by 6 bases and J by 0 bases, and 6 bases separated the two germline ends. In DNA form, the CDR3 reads TGTGCCAGCAGACAGGGCTCCTACGAGCAGTACTTC. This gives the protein CASRQGSYEQYF.

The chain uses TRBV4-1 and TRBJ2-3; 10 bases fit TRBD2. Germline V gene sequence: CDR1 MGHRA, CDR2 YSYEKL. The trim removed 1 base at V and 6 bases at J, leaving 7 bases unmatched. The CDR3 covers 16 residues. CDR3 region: CASSQGLLSGRDTQYF. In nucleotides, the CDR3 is TGCGCCAGCAGCCAAGGCCTCCTTAGCGGGAGGGATACGCAGTATTTT.

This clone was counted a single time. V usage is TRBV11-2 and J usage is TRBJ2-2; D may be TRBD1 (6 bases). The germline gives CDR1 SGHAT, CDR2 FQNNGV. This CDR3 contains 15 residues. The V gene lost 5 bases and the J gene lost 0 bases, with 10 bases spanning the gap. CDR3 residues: CASSKQGSNTGELFF. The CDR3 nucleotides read TGTGCCAGCAGCAAACAGGGTTCGAACACCGGGGAGCTGTTTTTT.

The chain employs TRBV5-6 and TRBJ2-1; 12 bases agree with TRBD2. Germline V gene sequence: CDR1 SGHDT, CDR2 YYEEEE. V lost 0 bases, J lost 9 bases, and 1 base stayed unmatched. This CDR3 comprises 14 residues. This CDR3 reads CASSLGLAGAEQFF. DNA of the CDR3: TGTGCCAGCAGCTTGGGACTAGCGGGGGCTGAGCAGTTCTTC.

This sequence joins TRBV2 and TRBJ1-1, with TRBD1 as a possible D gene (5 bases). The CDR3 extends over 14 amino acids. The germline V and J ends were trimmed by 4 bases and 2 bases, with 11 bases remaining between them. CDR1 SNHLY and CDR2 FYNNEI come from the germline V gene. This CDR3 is CASSGRGANTEAFF. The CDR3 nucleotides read TGTGCCAGCAGTGGCCGCGGGGCCAACACTGAAGCTTTCTTT.

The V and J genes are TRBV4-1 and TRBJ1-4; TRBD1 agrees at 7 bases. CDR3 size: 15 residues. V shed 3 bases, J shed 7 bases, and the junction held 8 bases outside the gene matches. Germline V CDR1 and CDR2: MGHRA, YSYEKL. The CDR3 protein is CASSQEQGLGEKLFF. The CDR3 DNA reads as TGCGCCAGCAGCCAGGAACAGGGGCTCGGTGAAAAACTGTTTTTT.

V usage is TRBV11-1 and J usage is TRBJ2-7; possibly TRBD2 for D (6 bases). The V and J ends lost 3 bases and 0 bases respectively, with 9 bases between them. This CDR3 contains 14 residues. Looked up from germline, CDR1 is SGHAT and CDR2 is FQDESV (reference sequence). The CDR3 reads CASSFAGSSYEQYF. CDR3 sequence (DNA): TGTGCCAGCAGCTTTGCCGGGAGCTCCTACGAGCAGTACTTC.

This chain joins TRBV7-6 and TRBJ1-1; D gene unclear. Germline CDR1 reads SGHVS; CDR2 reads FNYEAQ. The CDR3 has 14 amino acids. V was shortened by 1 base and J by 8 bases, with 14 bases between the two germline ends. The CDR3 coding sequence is TGTGCCAGCAGCTTAGGCGGGTTGAGCCGCGAAGCTTTCTTT. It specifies CASSLGGLSREAFF.

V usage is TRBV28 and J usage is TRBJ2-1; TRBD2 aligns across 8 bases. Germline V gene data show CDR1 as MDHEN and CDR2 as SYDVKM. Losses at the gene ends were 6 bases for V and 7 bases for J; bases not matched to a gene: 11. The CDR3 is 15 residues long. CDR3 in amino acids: CASSGSGAGGNEQFF. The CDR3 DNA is TGTGCCAGCAGCGGATCGGGGGCGGGAGGAAATGAGCAGTTCTTC.

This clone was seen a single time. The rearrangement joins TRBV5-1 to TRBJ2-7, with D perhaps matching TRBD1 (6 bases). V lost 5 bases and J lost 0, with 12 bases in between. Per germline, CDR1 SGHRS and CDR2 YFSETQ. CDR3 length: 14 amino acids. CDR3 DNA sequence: TGCGCCAGCAGAACCCGGACAGCCTCCTACGAGCAGTACTTC. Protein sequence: CASRTRTASYEQYF.

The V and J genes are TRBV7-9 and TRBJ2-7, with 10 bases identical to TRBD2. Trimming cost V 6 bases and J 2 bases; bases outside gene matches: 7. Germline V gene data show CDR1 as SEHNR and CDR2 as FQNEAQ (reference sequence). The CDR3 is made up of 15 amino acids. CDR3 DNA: TGTGCCAGCAGTCCAAGCGGGAGGGTTACCTACGAGCAGTACTTC. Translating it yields CASSPSGRVTYEQYF.